The 22 T cell receptor beta chains given below trace back to one sample, sequenced in a study of T-cell memory formation after mild COVID-19. From the 5' RACE reads, TCRdb called clonotypes with MiXCR, one entry per CDR3 protein. The data contain more than 80,000 distinct CDR3 sequences, approximately 17% of them seen just once; the ten biggest clones take up roughly 31%. The sample comprised PBMCs or a T cell subset sorted from them (not recorded which). The origin of the receptors is an adult woman who had mild COVID-19 (a few samples of this study predate the infection). Cell type and time point are not known.

This clonotype occurred a few times. The rearrangement joins TRBV2 to TRBJ2-2, with D possibly being TRBD2 (6 bases). The CDR3 loop spans 17 amino acids. Trimming took off 7 bases at V and 0 bases at J, with 18 bases between the two ends. Germline V CDR1 and CDR2: SNHLY, FYNNEI. Here the CDR3 DNA reads TGTGCCAGCACCGCCGGGGGAATTGATGCGAACACCGGGGAGCTGTTTTTT. Encoded protein: CASTAGGIDANTGELFF.

This clonotype was seen a few times. The rearrangement links TRBV4-2 to TRBJ2-2; perhaps TRBD2 as D (5 bases). Germline V gives CDR1 LGHNA, CDR2 YNFKEQ. CDR3 length: 16 amino acids. V was cut by 4 bases and J by 1 base, with 13 bases left in between. This chain's CDR3 is CASSPPSAGNTGELFF. The CDR3 coding sequence is TGTGCCAGCAGCCCCCCCTCGGCGGGGAACACCGGGGAGCTGTTTTTT.

The chain recombines TRBV7-6 with TRBJ1-1, with D hard to call. Deletions cut 6 bases from V and 3 bases from J, with 14 bases between. CDR3 length: 14 amino acids. CDR1 and CDR2 (germline): SGHVS, FNYEAQ. CDR3: CASSPFTADTEAFF. The CDR3 nucleotides are TGTGCCAGCAGTCCATTTACAGCGGACACTGAAGCTTTCTTT.

This clonotype was detected only a few times. The rearrangement links TRBV9 to TRBJ2-7; D might be TRBD1 (5 bases). Germline V gives CDR1 SGDLS, CDR2 YYNGEE. The length of the CDR3 is 13 residues. V was trimmed by 0 bases and J by 6 bases, leaving 10 bases between them. CDR3 protein: CASSVEGQVEQYF. For the CDR3, the DNA is TGTGCCAGCAGCGTAGAGGGGCAGGTCGAGCAGTACTTC.

There are a few counts of this clonotype. This rearrangement joins TRBV24-1 to TRBJ2-3; tentatively, D is TRBD1 (5 bases). Per the germline V gene, CDR1 is KGHDR and CDR2 is SFDVKD. V lost 4 bases and J 3 bases, leaving 16 bases between the germline ends. This CDR3 contains 16 residues. The CDR3 DNA sequence: TGTGCCACCAGTGACGGCGGCAGGGCTGATACAGATACGCAGTATTTT. Translating gives CATSDGGRADTDTQYF.

This clonotype came up a few times. The V call is TRBV7-9, the J call TRBJ1-1, with 8 bases lining up with TRBD1. Germline V gene data show CDR1 as SEHNR and CDR2 as FQNEAQ (reference sequence). This CDR3 has 12 amino acids. With V trimmed by 4 bases and J by 7 bases, 2 bases remained unmatched. This CDR3 reads CASSSTGVEAFF. In nucleotides, the CDR3 is TGTGCCAGCAGCTCGACAGGGGTTGAAGCTTTCTTT.

V usage is TRBV4-1 and J usage is TRBJ2-7, with 12 bases that match TRBD2. V was pared by 3 bases and J by 2 bases, with 5 bases of the junction left unmatched. CDR1 is MGHRA and CDR2 is YSYEKL in the germline V gene. This CDR3 has 16 residues. In nucleotides, the CDR3 is TGCGCCAGCAGCCACGGGGGACTAGCGGGTGCCTACGAGCAGTACTTC. Translated, it gives CASSHGGLAGAYEQYF.

This clonotype was detected a few times. The rearrangement uses TRBV2 and TRBJ2-3, with TRBD1 matching 9 bases. CDR1 SNHLY and CDR2 FYNNEI come from the germline V gene. V trimming: 3 bases; J trimming: 4 bases; junction bases outside the gene matches: 5. This CDR3 is 15 amino acids long. CDR3 in amino acids: CASSDGTGFADTQYF. CDR3 DNA sequence: TGTGCCAGCAGTGATGGGACAGGGTTTGCAGATACGCAGTATTTT.

The gene calls are TRBV7-2 and TRBJ2-5; 8 nucleotides match TRBD2. Trimming cost V 5 bases and J 6 bases; bases outside gene matches: 17. The V gene's germline CDR1 is SGHTA and CDR2 FQGNSA. CDR3 length: 17 residues. The chain's CDR3 is CASSPRLSGRLMQTQYF. The DNA of the CDR3 is TGTGCCAGCAGCCCCCGGTTAAGCGGGAGATTGATGCAGACCCAGTACTTC.

V gene TRBV15 combines with J gene TRBJ1-6; no clear D gene. V lost 0 bases and J 10 bases, leaving 13 bases between the germline ends. Germline V gene lookup returns CDR1 LNHNV and CDR2 YYDKDF (reference sequence). The CDR3 extends over 15 amino acids. CDR3 DNA sequence: TGTGCCACCAGCAGAGATTTAGGGTTTAACTCACCCCTCCACTTT. The encoded protein is CATSRDLGFNSPLHF. Combining the CDR3 with reference TRBV15 and TRBJ1-6 gives the whole variable domain DAMVIQNPRYQVTQFGKPVTLSCSQTLNHNVMYWYQQKSSQAPKLLFHYYDKDFNNEADTPDNFQSRRPNTSFCFLDIRSPGLGDTAMYLCATSRDLGFNSPLHFGNGTRLTVT.

This rearrangement joins TRBV6-5 to TRBJ1-2, with 9 bases aligning to TRBD1. The germline V gene has CDR1 MNHEY and CDR2 SVGAGI. V gave up 5 bases and J gave up 3 bases; unmatched junction bases: 4. This CDR3 has 14 residues. The CDR3 protein is CASSLQGADYGYTF. CDR3 nucleotide sequence: TGTGCCAGCAGTCTACAGGGGGCTGACTATGGCTACACCTTC.

This clonotype was observed a few times. This rearrangement joins TRBV4-1 to TRBJ1-1; D is unresolved. The germline V and J ends were trimmed by 5 bases and 2 bases, with 9 bases remaining between them. The CDR3 consists of 13 residues. The germline V gene encodes CDR1 MGHRA and CDR2 YSYEKL. The CDR3 loop is CASSKVRNTEAFF. DNA for the CDR3: TGCGCCAGCAGCAAGGTGAGAAACACTGAAGCTTTCTTT.

V usage is TRBV5-5 and J usage is TRBJ2-7; unclear D gene. CDR3 size: 15 residues. CDR1 is SGHKS and CDR2 is YYEKEE in the germline V gene (reference sequence). V lost 0 bases, J lost 0 bases, and 10 bases lay in between. In DNA form, the CDR3 reads TGTGCCAGCAGCTTGGCTGGATTTGTCTCCTACGAGCAGTACTTC. As protein: CASSLAGFVSYEQYF.

This clonotype occurred a few times. The gene calls are TRBV7-9 and TRBJ1-2, with 8 bases aligning to TRBD1. V lost 5 bases and J lost 4; bases outside the gene matches: 12. Germline loops: CDR1 SEHNR, CDR2 FQNEAQ (reference sequence). This CDR3 has 16 residues. The CDR3 here is CASSGTGTGLIYGYTF. For the CDR3, the DNA is TGTGCCAGCAGCGGGACCGGGACAGGCCTAATCTATGGCTACACCTTC.

This clonotype was seen more than once but under ten times. The chain carries TRBV11-1 and TRBJ2-1, with 11 bases matching TRBD2. Germline loops: CDR1 SGHAT, CDR2 FQDESV (reference sequence). The V segment lost 4 bases and the J segment 5 bases; nucleotides outside the gene matches: 4. This CDR3 region has 15 residues. Written as DNA, the CDR3 is TGTGCCAGCAGCTACCCTAGCGGGGGGAACAATGAGCAGTTCTTC. This codes for CASSYPSGGNNEQFF.

This chain links TRBV20-1 with TRBJ1-6; the D is unclear. CDR3 length: 13 amino acids. Germline assignment: CDR1 DFQATT and CDR2 SNEGSKA (reference sequence). V gave up 6 bases and J gave up 7 bases, with 13 bases separating them. Here the CDR3 reads CSASNWENSPLHF. CDR3 coding DNA: TGCAGTGCCTCAAACTGGGAGAATTCACCCCTCCACTTT.

This clonotype was seen more than once but under ten times. This chain joins TRBV15 and TRBJ2-1, with 7 bases fitting TRBD2. V was pared by 3 bases and J by 5 bases, with 7 bases of the junction left unmatched. The germline CDR1 and CDR2 sequences are LNHNV and YYDKDF (reference sequence). CDR3 size: 15 residues. CDR3 nucleotide sequence: TGTGCCACCAGCAGGGCCCTCGGGACTAACAATGAGCAGTTCTTC. Protein sequence: CATSRALGTNNEQFF.

This clonotype occurred many times. The gene calls are TRBV9 and TRBJ2-1; maybe TRBD1 (6 bases). Germline V gene sequence: CDR1 SGDLS, CDR2 YYNGEE. The length of the CDR3 is 15 residues. The V and J ends lost 2 bases and 4 bases respectively, with 13 bases between them. The DNA for the CDR3 is TGTGCCAGCAGCGTGCAGGGGTCGGATTACAATGAGCAGTTCTTC. Its protein product is CASSVQGSDYNEQFF. Based on the CDR3 plus reference TRBV9 and TRBJ2-1, the full variable domain is DSGVTQTPKHLITATGQRVTLRCSPRSGDLSVYWYQQSLDQGLQFLIQYYNGEERAKGNILERFSAQQFPDLHSELNLSSLELGDSALYFCASSVQGSDYNEQFFGPGTRLTVL.

V and J are TRBV6-5 and TRBJ1-2; D remains unclear. There are 11 residues in the CDR3. Trimming took off 4 bases at V and 8 bases at J, with 8 bases between the two ends. Germline CDR1 MNHEY, CDR2 SVGAGI. DNA of the CDR3: TGTGCCAGCAGTTCTCCAAACGGCTACACCTTC. Amino acid sequence: CASSSPNGYTF.

V and J are TRBV10-3 and TRBJ2-5; D unclear. Trimming left V 0 bases short and J 5 bases short, with 7 bases between. This CDR3 comprises 13 residues. The germline V gene has CDR1 ENHRY and CDR2 SYGVKD. The CDR3 here is CAISESEWETQYF. As DNA, the CDR3 is TGTGCCATCAGTGAGTCCGAGTGGGAGACCCAGTACTTC.

J is TRBJ2-3 and V is TRBV5-6; 7 bases agree with TRBD2. The CDR3 consists of 15 residues. After removal of 0 bases from V and 3 bases from J, the junction contained 4 bases not matched to a gene. Looked up from germline, CDR1 is SGHDT and CDR2 is YYEEEE. CDR3 region: CASSLEGAGTDTQYF. For the CDR3, the DNA is TGTGCCAGCAGCTTGGAAGGAGCGGGGACAGATACGCAGTATTTT.

In regard to this clonotype: Compared with germline, one end of the junction differs, possibly owing to a read error. The rearrangement links TRBV11-1 to TRBJ2-7; D may be TRBD2 (7 bases). In germline, CDR1 is SGHAT, CDR2 FQDESV (reference sequence). This CDR3 contains 19 residues. CDR3 bases: TGCGCCAGCAGCTTAGCGGGCACAGGGACCCTTTCATTCACCTACGAGCAGTACTTC. The encoded protein is CASSLAGTGTLSFTYEQYF. Supplemented by reference TRBV11-1 and TRBJ2-7, the full variable domain reads EAEVAQSPRYKITEKSQAVAFWCDPISGHATLYWYRQILGQGPELLVQFQDESVVDDSQLPKDRFSAERLKGVDSTLKIQPAELGDSAMYLCASSLAGTGTLSFTYEQYFGPGTRLTVT.